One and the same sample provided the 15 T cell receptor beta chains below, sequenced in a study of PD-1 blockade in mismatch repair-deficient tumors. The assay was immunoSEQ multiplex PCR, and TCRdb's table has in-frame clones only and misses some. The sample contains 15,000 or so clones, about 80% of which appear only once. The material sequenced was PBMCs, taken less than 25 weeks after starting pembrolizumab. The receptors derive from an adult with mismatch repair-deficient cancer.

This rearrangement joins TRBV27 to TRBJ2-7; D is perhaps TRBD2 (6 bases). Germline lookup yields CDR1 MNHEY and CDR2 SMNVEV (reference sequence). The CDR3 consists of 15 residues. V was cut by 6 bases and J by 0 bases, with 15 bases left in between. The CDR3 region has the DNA TGTGCCAGCAGAATCGGGACTTCCCTCTCCTACGAGCAGTACTTC. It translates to CASRIGTSLSYEQYF.

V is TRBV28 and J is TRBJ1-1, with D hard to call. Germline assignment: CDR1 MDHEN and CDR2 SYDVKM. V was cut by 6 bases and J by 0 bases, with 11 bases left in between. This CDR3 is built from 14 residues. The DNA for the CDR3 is TGTGCCAGCAGGTTAGCGGGGATGAACACTGAAGCTTTCTTT. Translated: CASRLAGMNTEAFF. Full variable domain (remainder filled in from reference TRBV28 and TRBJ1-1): DVKVTQSSRYLVKRTGEKVFLECVQDMDHENMFWYRQDPGLGLRLIYFSYDVKMKEKGDIPEGYSVSREKKERFSLILESASTNQTSMYLCASRLAGMNTEAFFGQGTRLTVV.

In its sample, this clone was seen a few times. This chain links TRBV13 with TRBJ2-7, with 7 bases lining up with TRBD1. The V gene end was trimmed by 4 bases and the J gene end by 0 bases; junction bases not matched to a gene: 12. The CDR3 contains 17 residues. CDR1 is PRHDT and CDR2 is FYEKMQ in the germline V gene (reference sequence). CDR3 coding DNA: TGTGCCAGCAGCTCTCAAGGTTGGGACAGCCTCTCCTACGAGCAGTACTTC. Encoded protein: CASSSQGWDSLSYEQYF.

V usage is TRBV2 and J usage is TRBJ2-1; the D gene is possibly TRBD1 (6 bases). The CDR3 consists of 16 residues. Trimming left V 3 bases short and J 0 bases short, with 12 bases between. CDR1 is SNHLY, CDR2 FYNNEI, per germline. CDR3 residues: CASSDRGGSSYNEQFF. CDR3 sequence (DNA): TGTGCCAGCAGTGACAGGGGCGGCAGCTCCTACAATGAGCAGTTCTTC.

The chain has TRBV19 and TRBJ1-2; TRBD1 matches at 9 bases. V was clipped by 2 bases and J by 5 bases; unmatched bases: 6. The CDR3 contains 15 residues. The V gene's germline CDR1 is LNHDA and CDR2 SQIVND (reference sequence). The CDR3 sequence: CASSIRTGDGYGYTF. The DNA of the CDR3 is TGTGCCAGTAGTATAAGGACAGGGGATGGGTATGGCTACACCTTC. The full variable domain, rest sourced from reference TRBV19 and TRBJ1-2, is DGGITQSPKYLFRKEGQNVTLSCEQNLNHDAMYWYRQDPGQGLRLIYYSQIVNDFQKGDIAEGYSVSREKKESFPLTVTSAQKNPTAFYLCASSIRTGDGYGYTFGSGTRLTVV.

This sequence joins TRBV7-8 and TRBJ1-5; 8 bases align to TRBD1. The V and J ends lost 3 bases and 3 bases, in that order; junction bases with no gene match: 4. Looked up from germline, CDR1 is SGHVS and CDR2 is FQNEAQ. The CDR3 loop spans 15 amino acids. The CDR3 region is CASSFATGDNQPQHF. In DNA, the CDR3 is TGTGCCAGCAGCTTTGCGACAGGGGACAATCAGCCCCAGCATTTT.

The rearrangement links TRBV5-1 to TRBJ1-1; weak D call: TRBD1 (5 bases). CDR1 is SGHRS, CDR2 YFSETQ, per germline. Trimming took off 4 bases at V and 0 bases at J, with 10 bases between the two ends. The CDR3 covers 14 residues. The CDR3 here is CASSGEGLNTEAFF. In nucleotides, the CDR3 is TGCGCCAGCAGCGGGGAGGGACTGAACACTGAAGCTTTCTTT.

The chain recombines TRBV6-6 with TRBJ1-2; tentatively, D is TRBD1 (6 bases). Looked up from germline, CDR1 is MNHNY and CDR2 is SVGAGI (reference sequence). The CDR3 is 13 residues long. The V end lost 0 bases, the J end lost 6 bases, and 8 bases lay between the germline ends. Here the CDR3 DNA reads TGTGCCAGCAGTTACTCGACAGGCCATGGCTACACCTTC. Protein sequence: CASSYSTGHGYTF.

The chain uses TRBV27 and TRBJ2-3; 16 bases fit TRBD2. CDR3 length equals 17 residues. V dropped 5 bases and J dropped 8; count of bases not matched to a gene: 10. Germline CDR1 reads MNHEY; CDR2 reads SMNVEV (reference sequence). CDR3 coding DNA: TGTGCCAGCAGTCCAGGGACTAGCGGGAGGGCCCTGGGTACGCAGTATTTT. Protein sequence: CASSPGTSGRALGTQYF.

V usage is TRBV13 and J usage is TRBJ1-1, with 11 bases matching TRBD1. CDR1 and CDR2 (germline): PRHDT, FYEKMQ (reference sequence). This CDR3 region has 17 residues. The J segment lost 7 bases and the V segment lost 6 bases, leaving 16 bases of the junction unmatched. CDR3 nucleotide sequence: TGTGCCAGCAGTCTTTGGACAGGGGGCGTCCAGGCCGGTGAAGCTTTCTTT. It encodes CASSLWTGGVQAGEAFF.

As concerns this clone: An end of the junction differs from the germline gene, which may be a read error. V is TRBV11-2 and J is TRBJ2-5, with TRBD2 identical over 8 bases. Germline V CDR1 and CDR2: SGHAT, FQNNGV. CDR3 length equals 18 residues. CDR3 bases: TGTGCCAGCAGCCTAGAGGGCGGGAGGTACAGTGAGATGGAGACCCAGTACTTC. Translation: CASSLEGGRYSEMETQYF.

The CDR3 sequence: CASSLRRDRVGYGYTF. CDR3 bases: TGTGCCAGCAGTTTGCGCCGGGACAGGGTAGGCTATGGCTACACCTTC. The chain is built from TRBV27 and TRBJ1-2; 9 bases match TRBD1. With V trimmed by 3 bases and J by 4 bases, 9 bases remained unmatched. Germline CDR1 and CDR2: MNHEY and SMNVEV (reference sequence). The CDR3 extends over 16 amino acids.

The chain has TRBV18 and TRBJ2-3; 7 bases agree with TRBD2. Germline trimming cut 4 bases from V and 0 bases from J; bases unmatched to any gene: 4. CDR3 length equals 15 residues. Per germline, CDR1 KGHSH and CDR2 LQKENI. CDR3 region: CASSRDYLSTDTQYF. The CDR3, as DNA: TGTGCCAGCTCACGGGACTACCTTAGCACAGATACGCAGTATTTT.

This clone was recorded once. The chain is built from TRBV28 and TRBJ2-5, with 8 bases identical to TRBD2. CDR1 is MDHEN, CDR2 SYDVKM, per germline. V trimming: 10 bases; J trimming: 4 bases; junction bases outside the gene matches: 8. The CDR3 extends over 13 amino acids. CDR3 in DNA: TGTGCCATCCGTGCGGGGGGTCGAGAGACCCAGTACTTC. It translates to CAIRAGGRETQYF.

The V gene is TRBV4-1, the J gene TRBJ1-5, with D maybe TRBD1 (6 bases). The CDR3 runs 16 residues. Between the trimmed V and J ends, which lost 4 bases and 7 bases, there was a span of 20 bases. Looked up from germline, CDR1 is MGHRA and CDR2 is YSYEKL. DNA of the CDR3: TGCGCCAGCAGCCTAAGTCTGTTGAGGGGGAGCCAGCCCCAGCATTTT. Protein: CASSLSLLRGSQPQHF.